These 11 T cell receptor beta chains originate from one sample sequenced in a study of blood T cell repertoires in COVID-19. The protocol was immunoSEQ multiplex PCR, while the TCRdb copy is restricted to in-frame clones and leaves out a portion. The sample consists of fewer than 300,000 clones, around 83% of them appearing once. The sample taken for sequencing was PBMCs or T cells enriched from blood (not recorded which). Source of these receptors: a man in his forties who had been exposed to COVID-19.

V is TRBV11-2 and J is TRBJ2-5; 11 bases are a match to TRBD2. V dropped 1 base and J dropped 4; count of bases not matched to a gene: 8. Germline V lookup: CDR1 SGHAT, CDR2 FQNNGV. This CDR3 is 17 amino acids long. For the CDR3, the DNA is TGTGCCAGCAGCTTAGTTAGCGGGAGGGCCTCGGGAGAGACCCAGTACTTC. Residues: CASSLVSGRASGETQYF.

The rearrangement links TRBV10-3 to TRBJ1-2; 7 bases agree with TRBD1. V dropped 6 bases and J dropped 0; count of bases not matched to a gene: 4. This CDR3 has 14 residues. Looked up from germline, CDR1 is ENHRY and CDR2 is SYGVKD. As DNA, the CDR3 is TGTGCCATCAGCCAAGGGACAGCTAACTATGGCTACACCTTC. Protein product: CAISQGTANYGYTF.

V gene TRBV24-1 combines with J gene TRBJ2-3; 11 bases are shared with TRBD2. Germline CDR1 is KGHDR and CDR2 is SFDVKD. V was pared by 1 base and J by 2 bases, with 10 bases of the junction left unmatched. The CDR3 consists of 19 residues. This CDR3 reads CATSDFGTSGVDYTDTQYF. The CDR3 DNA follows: TGTGCCACCAGTGATTTTGGGACTAGCGGAGTGGATTACACAGATACGCAGTATTTT.

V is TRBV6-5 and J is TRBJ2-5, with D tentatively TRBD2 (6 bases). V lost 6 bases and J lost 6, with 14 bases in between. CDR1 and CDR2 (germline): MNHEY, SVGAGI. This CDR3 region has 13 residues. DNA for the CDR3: TGTGCCAGCAGCCAGACCGGGAGTCAGACCCAGTACTTC. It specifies CASSQTGSQTQYF.

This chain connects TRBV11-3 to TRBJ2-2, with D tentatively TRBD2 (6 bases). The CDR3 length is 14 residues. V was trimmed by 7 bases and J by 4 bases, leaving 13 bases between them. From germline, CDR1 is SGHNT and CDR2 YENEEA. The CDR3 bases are TGTGCCAGCACCCCTGGGGGACTCACCGGGGAGCTGTTTTTT. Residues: CASTPGGLTGELFF.

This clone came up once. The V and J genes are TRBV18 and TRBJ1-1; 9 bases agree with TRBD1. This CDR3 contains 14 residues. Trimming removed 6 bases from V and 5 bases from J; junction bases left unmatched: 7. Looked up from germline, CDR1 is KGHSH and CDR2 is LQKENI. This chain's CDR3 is CASSLQGAGTEAFF. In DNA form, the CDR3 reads TGTGCCAGCTCGTTACAGGGGGCTGGGACTGAAGCTTTCTTT.

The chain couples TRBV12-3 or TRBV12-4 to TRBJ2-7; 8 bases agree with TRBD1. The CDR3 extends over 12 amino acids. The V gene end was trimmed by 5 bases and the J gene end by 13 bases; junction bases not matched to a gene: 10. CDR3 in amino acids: CASSATGTGIYF. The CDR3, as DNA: TGTGCCAGCAGTGCAACCGGGACAGGCATTTACTTC.

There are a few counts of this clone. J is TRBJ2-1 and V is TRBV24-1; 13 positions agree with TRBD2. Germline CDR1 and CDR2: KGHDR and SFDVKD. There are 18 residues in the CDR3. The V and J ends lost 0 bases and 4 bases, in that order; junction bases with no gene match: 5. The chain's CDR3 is CATSDLHPGLAGYNEQFF. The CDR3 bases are TGTGCCACCAGTGATTTGCACCCGGGACTAGCGGGGTACAATGAGCAGTTCTTC.

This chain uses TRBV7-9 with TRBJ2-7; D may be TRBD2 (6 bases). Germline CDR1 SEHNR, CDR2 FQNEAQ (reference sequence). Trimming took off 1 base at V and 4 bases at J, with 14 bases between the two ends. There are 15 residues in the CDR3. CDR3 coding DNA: TGTGCCAGCAGCTTAGGTTCTAGCGCGAATTACGAGCAGTACTTC. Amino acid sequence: CASSLGSSANYEQYF. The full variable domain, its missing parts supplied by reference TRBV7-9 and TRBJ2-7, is DTGVSQNPRHKITKRGQNVTFRCDPISEHNRLYWYRQTLGQGPEFLTYFQNEAQLEKSRLLSDRFSAERPKGSFSTLEIQRTEQGDSAMYLCASSLGSSANYEQYFGPGTRLTVT.

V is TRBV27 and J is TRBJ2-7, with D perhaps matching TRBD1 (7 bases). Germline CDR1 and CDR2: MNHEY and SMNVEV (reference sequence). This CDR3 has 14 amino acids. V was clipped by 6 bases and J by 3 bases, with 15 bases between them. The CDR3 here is CASRPGTAGYEQYF. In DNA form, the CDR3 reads TGTGCCAGCAGGCCCGGGACAGCGGGCTACGAGCAGTACTTC.

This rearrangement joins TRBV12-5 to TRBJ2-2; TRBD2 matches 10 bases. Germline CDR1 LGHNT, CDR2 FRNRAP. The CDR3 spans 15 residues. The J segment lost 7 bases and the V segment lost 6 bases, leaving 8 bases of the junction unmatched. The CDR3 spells CASGPSGRMNGELFF. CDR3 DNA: TGTGCTAGTGGCCCTAGCGGGAGAATGAACGGGGAGCTGTTTTTT.